A single sample is the source of the 27 T cell receptor beta chains below, sequenced in a study of control samples from healthy donors and cancer patients. Some clones are missing from TCRdb's copy, which holds only in-frame ones; the method was immunoSEQ multiplex PCR. The data show around 40,000 clones, approximately 89% seen once. The sequenced sample was PBMCs. The receptors here all came from a woman aged 40 to 49 with head and neck cancer.

The CDR3 DNA follows: TGTGCCAGCAGCCCAGTAGGGGAGGGTGCAGATACGCAGTATTTT. It codes for CASSPVGEGADTQYF. V is TRBV9 and J is TRBJ2-3; 7 nucleotides agree with TRBD2. The CDR3 runs to 15 residues. Germline V CDR1 and CDR2: SGDLS, YYNGEE. Trimming took 4 bases from V and 4 from J; bases not matched to a gene: 9.

The chain combines TRBV7-8 with TRBJ1-2; possible D gene TRBD1, 5 bases. V dropped 4 bases and J dropped 5 bases, with 17 bases sitting between them. Looked up from germline, CDR1 is SGHVS and CDR2 is FQNEAQ. The CDR3 contains 15 residues. The CDR3 protein is CASSSQVGAGYGYTF. CDR3 sequence (DNA): TGTGCCAGCAGCTCGCAGGTCGGGGCTGGGTATGGCTACACCTTC. Based on the CDR3 plus reference TRBV7-8 and TRBJ1-2, the full variable domain is GAGVSQSPRYKVAKRGQDVALRCDPISGHVSLFWYQQALGQGPEFLTYFQNEAQLDKSGLPSDRFFAERPEGSVSTLKIQRTQQEDSAVYLCASSSQVGAGYGYTFGSGTRLTVV.

V is TRBV4-1 and J is TRBJ2-7, with 7 bases matching TRBD2. CDR1 MGHRA and CDR2 YSYEKL come from the germline V gene. The junction had 7 bases not matched to a gene; V was cut back by 4 bases and J by 4 bases. The CDR3 has 14 residues. The CDR3 here is CASSLLAGEYEQYF. CDR3 in DNA: TGCGCCAGCAGCCTCCTGGCGGGAGAATACGAGCAGTACTTC.

This chain joins TRBV7-2 and TRBJ1-5; TRBD1 aligns across 9 bases. The germline V gene has CDR1 SGHTA and CDR2 FQGNSA. The CDR3 covers 13 residues. V was clipped by 5 bases and J by 7 bases; unmatched bases: 3. CDR3 sequence reads: CASSRTGAQPQHF. The CDR3 nucleotides read TGTGCCAGCAGCCGGACAGGGGCCCAGCCCCAGCATTTT.

This clone has just a few counts. V gene TRBV5-6 combines with J gene TRBJ2-1, with D hard to call. The CDR3 spans 11 residues. Germline CDR1 reads SGHDT; CDR2 reads YYEEEE. With 1 base removed from V and 4 bases from J, the gap between germline ends came to 0 bases. The CDR3 here is CASSLYNEQFF. The CDR3 DNA sequence: TGTGCCAGCAGCTTGTACAATGAGCAGTTCTTC.

The DNA for the CDR3 is TGTGCCAGCAGCGGCCATCAGACAGTGAGCTCTGGGGCCAACGTCCTGACTTTC. Translation: CASSGHQTVSSGANVLTF. The genes are TRBV5-5 and TRBJ2-6, with D perhaps TRBD1 (5 bases). The germline V gene has CDR1 SGHKS and CDR2 YYEKEE (reference sequence). CDR3 size: 18 residues. With 4 bases removed from V and 0 bases from J, the gap between germline ends came to 17 bases.

This sequence joins TRBV2 and TRBJ1-2, with D tentatively TRBD1 (5 bases). This CDR3 comprises 13 residues. Trimming removed 7 bases at V and 2 bases at J, with 11 bases between. Germline CDR1 reads SNHLY; CDR2 reads FYNNEI. The chain's CDR3 is CASTGTGNYGYTF. The CDR3 DNA follows: TGTGCCAGCACCGGGACGGGGAACTATGGCTACACCTTC.

This chain connects TRBV18 to TRBJ2-2; the D gene is possibly TRBD2 (5 bases). V lost 6 bases and J 5 bases, leaving 10 bases between the germline ends. CDR3 length: 13 amino acids. Germline lookup yields CDR1 KGHSH and CDR2 LQKENI. The CDR3 reads CASSARVTGELFF. The CDR3 nucleotides read TGTGCCAGCTCGGCGCGGGTAACCGGGGAGCTGTTTTTT.

The chain couples TRBV18 to TRBJ2-5; no definite D call. Per the germline V gene, CDR1 is KGHSH and CDR2 is LQKENI. The V and J ends lost 2 bases and 2 bases respectively, with 6 bases between them. The CDR3 spans 13 residues. CDR3 region: CASSPADQETQYF. The CDR3, as DNA: TGTGCCAGCTCACCAGCGGATCAAGAGACCCAGTACTTC.

This rearrangement joins TRBV4-1 to TRBJ2-1; TRBD1 agrees at 7 bases. CDR3 length: 14 residues. The V gene's germline CDR1 is MGHRA and CDR2 YSYEKL. After removal of 5 bases from V and 5 bases from J, the junction contained 6 bases not matched to a gene. CDR3 in amino acids: CASSLAGGNNEQFF. In nucleotides, the CDR3 is TGCGCCAGCAGCTTGGCAGGGGGTAACAATGAGCAGTTCTTC.

This clone was recorded only once. V is TRBV30 and J is TRBJ2-7, with TRBD1 as a possible D gene (6 bases). The CDR3 runs 13 residues. The V gene's germline CDR1 is GTSNPN and CDR2 SVGIG (reference sequence). V lost 4 bases and J 2 bases, leaving 12 bases between the germline ends. DNA for the CDR3: TGTGCCTGGACGCAGGGGAACCCCTACGAGCAGTACTTC. It translates to CAWTQGNPYEQYF.

V usage is TRBV10-3 and J usage is TRBJ2-3; 8 bases line up with TRBD2. Germline V CDR1 and CDR2: ENHRY, SYGVKD. V lost 10 bases, J lost 4 bases, and 10 bases stayed unmatched. This CDR3 comprises 14 residues. CDR3 in DNA: TGTGCCAGGCCTTTAACGGGGGGGGCAGATACGCAGTATTTT. The encoded protein is CARPLTGGADTQYF.

V usage is TRBV27 and J usage is TRBJ2-7; no reliable D call. Germline V gene data show CDR1 as MNHEY and CDR2 as SMNVEV (reference sequence). The V gene lost 3 bases and the J gene lost 7 bases, with 19 bases spanning the gap. CDR3 length: 15 amino acids. In DNA, the CDR3 is TGTGCCAGCAGTTTTGCGTATGATGCGAGAGCGGAGCAGTACTTC. Translation gives CASSFAYDARAEQYF.

The J gene is TRBJ1-1, the V gene TRBV7-8, with D unclear. The ends were cut back, 1 base at V and 1 base at J, with 10 bases in the middle. CDR3 size: 15 residues. Germline V lookup: CDR1 SGHVS, CDR2 FQNEAQ. As DNA, the CDR3 is TGTGCCAGCAGCTTAGACTCTTTTGGGAACACTGAAGCTTTCTTT. Its protein is CASSLDSFGNTEAFF.

The rearrangement joins TRBV30 to TRBJ1-1, with a weak D call TRBD1 (6 bases). Germline-derived CDR1 and CDR2 are GTSNPN and SVGIG (reference sequence). The V end lost 3 bases, the J end lost 7 bases, and 18 bases lay between the germline ends. The CDR3 is 14 residues long. DNA for the CDR3: TGTGCCTGGAGCGCCTTTACAGGGATCAATGAAGCTTTCTTT. As protein: CAWSAFTGINEAFF.

Only one count was recorded for this clone. This rearrangement joins TRBV5-1 to TRBJ2-1; the match to TRBD2 covers 7 bases. Germline V lookup: CDR1 SGHRS, CDR2 YFSETQ. The CDR3 spans 13 residues. The trim removed 4 bases at V and 2 bases at J, leaving 0 bases unmatched. This CDR3 reads CASSGGAYNEQFF. The DNA of the CDR3 is TGCGCCAGCAGCGGGGGGGCCTACAATGAGCAGTTCTTC. Filled out from reference TRBV5-1 and TRBJ2-1, the complete variable domain reads KAGVTQTPRYLIKTRGQQVTLSCSPISGHRSVSWYQQTPGQGLQFLFEYFSETQRNKGNFPGRFSGRQFSNSRSEMNVSTLELGDSALYLCASSGGAYNEQFFGPGTRLTVL.

The V gene is TRBV19, the J gene TRBJ2-6; D is perhaps TRBD2 (7 bases). The CDR3 loop spans 16 amino acids. Trimming pared 3 bases from V and 3 bases from J, leaving 12 bases between. Germline-derived CDR1 and CDR2 are LNHDA and SQIVND (reference sequence). Written as DNA, the CDR3 is TGTGCCAGTAGTATGGGCGGGGGCGGTGGGGCCAACGTCCTGACTTTC. Translated: CASSMGGGGGANVLTF. Full variable domain (missing parts from reference TRBV19 and TRBJ2-6): DGGITQSPKYLFRKEGQNVTLSCEQNLNHDAMYWYRQDPGQGLRLIYYSQIVNDFQKGDIAEGYSVSREKKESFPLTVTSAQKNPTAFYLCASSMGGGGGANVLTFGAGSRLTVL.

The rearrangement joins TRBV5-4 to TRBJ2-5; D is perhaps TRBD2 (6 bases). V lost 2 bases and J 2 bases, leaving 13 bases between the germline ends. Germline CDR1 reads SGHNT; CDR2 reads YYREEE (reference sequence). The CDR3 is 15 residues long. CDR3 coding DNA: TGTGCCAGCAGCTTTCATATAGGGAGGCAAGAGACCCAGTACTTC. Translation: CASSFHIGRQETQYF.

The rearrangement uses TRBV20-1 and TRBJ2-1; the D gene could be TRBD1 or TRBD2 (5 bases each). V was trimmed by 4 bases and J by 13 bases, leaving 14 bases between them. The length of the CDR3 is 11 residues. Germline CDR1 DFQATT, CDR2 SNEGSKA (reference sequence). Here the CDR3 reads CSATDGTPQFF. Here the CDR3 DNA reads TGCAGTGCTACCGACGGGACGCCCCAGTTCTTC.

The sample holds one count of this clone. The chain is built from TRBV24-1 and TRBJ1-2, with 7 bases lining up with TRBD1. V trimming: 0 bases; J trimming: 4 bases; junction bases outside the gene matches: 10. CDR3 length: 17 residues. Germline-derived CDR1 and CDR2 are KGHDR and SFDVKD. CDR3 coding DNA: TGTGCCACCAGTGATTTGGGCAGGGGGAAGTCTGGCTATGGCTACACCTTC. Its protein is CATSDLGRGKSGYGYTF.

V is TRBV5-1 and J is TRBJ2-1; 7 bases line up with TRBD2. CDR1 and CDR2 (germline): SGHRS, YFSETQ. J gave up 3 bases and V 0 bases, and 3 bases lay outside the gene matches. The CDR3 spans 15 residues. The CDR3 coding sequence is TGCGCCAGCAGCTTGGGGCTAGCGGTCTACAATGAGCAGTTCTTC. Protein product: CASSLGLAVYNEQFF.

This chain uses TRBV5-1 with TRBJ1-5, with D possibly being TRBD1 (6 bases). V was shortened by 0 bases and J by 4 bases, with 11 bases between the two germline ends. Germline CDR1 and CDR2: SGHRS and YFSETQ. This CDR3 contains 15 residues. CDR3 nucleotides: TGCGCCAGCAGCTTGGCAGGGGTAGTAAATCAGCCCCAGCATTTT. Residues: CASSLAGVVNQPQHF. Filled out from reference TRBV5-1 and TRBJ1-5, the complete variable domain reads KAGVTQTPRYLIKTRGQQVTLSCSPISGHRSVSWYQQTPGQGLQFLFEYFSETQRNKGNFPGRFSGRQFSNSRSEMNVSTLELGDSALYLCASSLAGVVNQPQHFGDGTRLSIL.

V gene TRBV5-1 combines with J gene TRBJ1-2, with D possibly TRBD1 on 5 matching bases. The CDR3 is 15 residues long. With 4 bases removed from V and 6 bases from J, the gap between germline ends came to 19 bases. Germline values: CDR1 SGHRS, CDR2 YFSETQ. The CDR3 DNA is TGCGCCAGCAGCCCGTTGACGGATGGGGCTGATGGCTACACCTTC. Translation gives CASSPLTDGADGYTF.

The chain has TRBV3-1 (or the pseudogene TRBV3-2) and TRBJ2-1; D ambiguous. Germline values: CDR1 LGHDT, CDR2 YNNKEL (reference sequence). This CDR3 spans 12 amino acids. Trimming removed 2 bases from V and 6 bases from J, with 5 bases in between. CDR3 coding DNA: TGTGCCAGCAGCCAATTCGGCAATGAGCAGTTCTTC. It translates to CASSQFGNEQFF.

The CDR3 protein is CASSGGGSWVHTQYF. The DNA for the CDR3 is TGTGCCAGCAGTGGGGGCGGAAGTTGGGTCCATACGCAGTATTTT. The V and J genes are TRBV25-1 and TRBJ2-3; the D gene is possibly TRBD1 (5 bases). The CDR3 spans 15 residues. The germline gives CDR1 MGHDK, CDR2 SYGVNS. Between the trimmed V and J ends, which lost 4 bases and 7 bases, there was a span of 18 bases.

The rearrangement uses TRBV29-1 and TRBJ1-4; 7 bases agree with TRBD1. CDR1 and CDR2 from the germline V gene are SQVTM and ANQGSEA. Trimming at V came to 4 bases and at J to 7 bases, leaving 9 bases not matched to a gene. This CDR3 has 14 amino acids. CDR3 in amino acids: CSVGRGQGSEKLFF. Here the CDR3 DNA reads TGCAGCGTTGGAAGGGGGCAGGGGAGTGAAAAACTGTTTTTT.

The chain recombines TRBV6-2 or TRBV6-3 with TRBJ1-2, with D hard to call. V was clipped by 4 bases and J by 5 bases, with 11 bases between them. The CDR3 is 13 residues long. Germline V CDR1 and CDR2: MNHEY, SVGEGT. CDR3 sequence reads: CASSWSLGYGYTF. The CDR3 region has the DNA TGTGCCAGCAGTTGGTCCCTTGGTTATGGCTACACCTTC.